There are a few counts of the clone carrying this T cell receptor beta chain. In the original analysis: Estimates of nucleated cell counts were drawn from the amplification of reference gene primers. Repertoires were generated with immunoSEQ multiplex PCR, while TCRdb's copy carries only in-frame clones and drops some. The D gene and trimming were derived from the DNA, and the V and J assignments and clone size from that table. The table shows 250,000 to 300,000 clones, with about 86% occurring only once. The CDR3 is made up of 14 amino acids. Trimming took off 2 bases at V and 3 bases at J, with 11 bases between the two ends. CDR1 and CDR2 (germline): SGHRS, YFSETQ. These data belong to a study of blood T cell repertoires in COVID-19. On the study more broadly: The samples span acute and convalescent COVID-19 from the United States, Italy and Spain.

The chain uses TRBV5-1 and TRBJ1-2, with a tentative D call TRBD1 (6 bases). The receptor was isolated from a man aged 25 to 40 with acute COVID-19. The sequencing input was PBMCs or T cells enriched from blood (not recorded which). As DNA, the CDR3 is TGCGCCAGCAGCTTAAACCCAGGGGACTATGGCTACACCTTC. It translates to CASSLNPGDYGYTF.